Listed below are T cell receptor beta chains from one sample, sequenced in a study of shared clonotypes between healthy human individuals. Repertoires were generated with immunoSEQ multiplex PCR, while TCRdb's copy carries only in-frame clones and drops some. The data show more than 900,000 clones, around 82% seen once. The sequenced sample was memory CD4+ T cells from PBMCs. These receptors originate from a man between 18 and 29 years old in good health. Some clones in this sample may be carry-over from other donors' samples. CDR3s include the opening cysteine and the closing phenylalanine or tryptophan. D genes are given only for firm matches. Size tells how often a clone was seen (once, few, many) or the class of an expanded clone, and some rows leave it out.

D	size	J	V	CDR3	DNA
-	-	TRBJ1-5	TRBV28	CASSLATGNFNQPQHF	TGTGCCAGCAGTTTAGCGACAGGAAACTTCAATCAGCCCCAGCATTTT
TRBD1	once	TRBJ1-2	TRBV9	CASSQPGGRIGYTF	TGTGCCAGCAGCCAACCAGGGGGGAGGATTGGCTACACCTTC
TRBD1	-	TRBJ1-4	TRBV4-3	CASSPRGTNEKLFF	TGCGCCAGCAGCCCCAGGGGGACTAATGAAAAACTGTTTTTT
-	many	TRBJ1-4	TRBV5-1	CASSLDSLGEKLFF	TGCGCCAGCAGCTTGGATTCCCTAGGAGAAAAACTGTTTTTT
TRBD2	-	TRBJ2-1	TRBV6-6	CAISGGSYNEQFF	TGTGCCATCTCGGGGGGCTCCTACAATGAGCAGTTCTTC
-	-	TRBJ1-1	TRBV28	CASSLWVSGTEAFF	TGTGCCAGCAGTTTATGGGTTTCGGGGACTGAAGCTTTCTTT
-	once	TRBJ1-3	TRBV6-5	CASSKSGTLWDTIYF	TGTGCCAGCAGTAAATCCGGGACCCTTTGGGACACCATATATTTT
-	few	TRBJ2-5	TRBV30	CAWSPAASVAQYF	TGTGCCTGGAGTCCCGCAGCCTCCGTGGCCCAGTACTTC
-	-	TRBJ1-3	TRBV14	CASSHQHILSGNTIYF	TGTGCCAGCAGCCACCAGCATATACTCTCTGGAAACACCATATATTTT
-	-	TRBJ1-1	TRBV11-2	CASSSTNMNTEAFF	TGTGCCAGCAGCTCCACCAACATGAACACTGAAGCTTTCTTT
TRBD1	-	TRBJ1-2	TRBV6-5	CASSYSWTGGETF	TGTGCCAGCAGTTACTCGTGGACAGGGGGTGAAACCTTC
TRBD2	few	TRBJ2-7	TRBV27	CASSSGLAGTGEQYF	TGTGCCAGCAGTAGCGGACTAGCGGGAACGGGCGAGCAGTACTTC
TRBD2	-	TRBJ2-1	TRBV7-3	CASSSGQGGHNEQFF	TGTGCCAGCAGCTCCGGGCAGGGAGGGCACAATGAGCAGTTCTTC
-	-	TRBJ2-5	TRBV30	CAWRRTETQYF	TGTGCCTGGAGAAGGACAGAGACCCAGTACTTC
-	-	TRBJ1-2	TRBV19	CASSMVTSYGYTF	TGTGCCAGTAGTATGGTAACAAGCTATGGCTACACCTTC